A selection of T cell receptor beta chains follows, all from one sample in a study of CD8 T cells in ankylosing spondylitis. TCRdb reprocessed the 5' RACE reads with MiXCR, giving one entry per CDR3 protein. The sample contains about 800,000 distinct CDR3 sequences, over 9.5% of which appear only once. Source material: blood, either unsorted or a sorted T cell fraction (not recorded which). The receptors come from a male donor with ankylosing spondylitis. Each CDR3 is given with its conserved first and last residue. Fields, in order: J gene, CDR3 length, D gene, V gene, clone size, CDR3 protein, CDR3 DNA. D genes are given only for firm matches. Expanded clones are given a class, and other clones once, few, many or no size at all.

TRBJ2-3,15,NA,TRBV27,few,CASTTDRISTDTQYF,TGTGCCAGCACTACCGACAGGATTAGCACAGATACGCAGTATTTT
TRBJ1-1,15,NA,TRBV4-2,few,CASSQVGFMNTEAFF,TGTGCCAGCAGCCAAGTGGGGTTTATGAACACTGAAGCTTTCTTT
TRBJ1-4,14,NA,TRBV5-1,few,CASSLGQIGEKLFF,TGCGCCAGCAGCTTGGGACAGATTGGTGAAAAACTGTTTTTT
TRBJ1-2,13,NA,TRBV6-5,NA,CASSYHGGRGYTF,TGTGCCAGCAGTTACCACGGGGGAAGAGGCTACACCTTC
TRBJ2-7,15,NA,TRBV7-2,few,CASSLIPDTAYEQYF,TGTGCCAGCAGCTTAATTCCAGACACCGCTTACGAGCAGTACTTC
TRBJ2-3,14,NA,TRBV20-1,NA,CCARREVSTDTQYF,TGCTGTGCCAGGAGGGAGGTTAGCACAGATACGCAGTATTTT
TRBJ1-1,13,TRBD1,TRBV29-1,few,CSSLGQGNYEAFF,TGCAGCTCTCTAGGACAGGGGAATTATGAAGCTTTCTTT
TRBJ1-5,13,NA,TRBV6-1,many,CASSAVPNQPQHF,TGTGCCAGCAGCGCAGTTCCCAATCAGCCCCAGCATTTT
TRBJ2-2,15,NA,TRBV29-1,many,CSVLLQGVYTGELFF,TGCAGCGTTCTCTTACAAGGGGTTTACACCGGGGAGCTGTTTTTT
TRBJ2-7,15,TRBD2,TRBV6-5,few,CASSYRPSGGHEQYF,TGTGCCAGCAGTTACAGGCCTAGCGGGGGTCACGAGCAGTACTTC
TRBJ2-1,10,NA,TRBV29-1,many,CSVKRGEQFF,TGCAGCGTGAAACGGGGCGAGCAGTTCTTC
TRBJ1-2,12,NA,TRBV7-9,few,CASIGGARGYTF,TGTGCCAGCATTGGAGGGGCCAGGGGCTACACCTTC
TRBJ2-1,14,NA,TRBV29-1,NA,CSVSTDYSYNEQFF,TGCAGCGTCTCTACTGACTACTCCTACAATGAGCAGTTCTTC
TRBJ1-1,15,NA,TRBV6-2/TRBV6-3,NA,CASRRPGFENTEAFF,TGTGCCAGCAGGCGGCCAGGGTTTGAGAACACTGAAGCTTTCTTT
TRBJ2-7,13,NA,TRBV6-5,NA,CASSYSPPVEQYF,TGTGCCAGCAGTTACTCTCCCCCGGTTGAGCAGTACTTC
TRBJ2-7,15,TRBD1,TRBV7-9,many,CASSSRTDRESEQYF,TGTGCCAGCAGCTCGCGAACCGACAGGGAGAGCGAGCAGTACTTC
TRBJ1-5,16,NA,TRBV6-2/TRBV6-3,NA,CASSYPPGAGNQPQHF,TGTGCCAGCAGTTACCCCCCAGGGGCGGGCAATCAGCCCCAGCATTTT
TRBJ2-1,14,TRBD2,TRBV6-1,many,CASSLGLAGGEQFF,TGTGCCAGCAGCCTCGGACTAGCGGGAGGCGAGCAGTTCTTC
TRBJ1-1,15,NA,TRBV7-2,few,CASSLAGQGYSEAFF,TGTGCCAGCAGCTTAGCGGGGCAGGGATATAGTGAAGCTTTCTTT
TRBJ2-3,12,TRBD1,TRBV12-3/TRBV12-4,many,CASSPGQYTQYF,TGTGCCAGCAGCCCGGGACAGTATACGCAGTATTTT
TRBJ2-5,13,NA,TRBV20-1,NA,CSAPGGRGETQYF,TGCAGTGCCCCCGGGGGCAGGGGGGAGACCCAGTACTTC
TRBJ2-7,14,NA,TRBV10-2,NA,CASSFLGSTYEQYF,TGCGCCAGCAGTTTTTTGGGATCAACCTACGAGCAGTACTTC
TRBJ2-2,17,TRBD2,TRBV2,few,CASSPGTSGRETGELFF,TGTGCCAGCAGCCCCGGGACTAGCGGAAGGGAGACCGGGGAGCTGTTTTTT
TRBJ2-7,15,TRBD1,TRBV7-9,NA,CASSLQGPEGGEQYF,TGTGCCAGCAGCCTACAGGGGCCTGAAGGGGGCGAGCAGTACTTC
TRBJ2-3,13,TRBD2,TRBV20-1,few,CSAPAGVGDTQYF,TGCAGTGCTCCCGCGGGGGTTGGTGATACGCAGTATTTT
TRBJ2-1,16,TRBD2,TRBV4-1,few,CASSQDLGSGSREQFF,TGCGCCAGCAGCCAAGATCTTGGTAGCGGGAGTCGTGAGCAGTTCTTC
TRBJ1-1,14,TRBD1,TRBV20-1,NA,CSAGHRGRNTEAFF,TGCAGTGCTGGGCACAGGGGCCGGAACACTGAAGCTTTCTTT
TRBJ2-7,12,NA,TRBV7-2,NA,CASSLPPDEQYF,TGTGCCAGCAGCTTACCCCCGGACGAGCAGTACTTC
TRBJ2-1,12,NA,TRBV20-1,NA,CSASSGLHEQFF,TGCAGTGCTAGTAGCGGACTTCATGAGCAGTTCTTC
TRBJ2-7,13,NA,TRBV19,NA,CASGRGSTYEQYF,TGTGCCAGTGGAAGGGGATCAACCTACGAGCAGTACTTC
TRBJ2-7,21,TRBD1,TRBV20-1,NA,CSARARQGSKVEAHYSYEQYF,TGCAGTGCTAGAGCAAGACAGGGGTCGAAGGTGGAGGCCCATTACTCCTACGAGCAGTACTTC
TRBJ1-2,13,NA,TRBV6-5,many,CASSYYRGYGYTF,TGTGCCAGCAGTTACTACCGGGGCTATGGCTACACCTTC
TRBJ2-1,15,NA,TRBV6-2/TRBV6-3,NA,CASSYSGKGENEQFF,TGTGCCAGCAGTTACTCCGGTAAGGGGGAGAATGAGCAGTTCTTC
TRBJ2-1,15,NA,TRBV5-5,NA,CASSLDPSHYNEQFF,TGTGCCAGCAGCCTGGATCCTTCCCACTACAATGAGCAGTTCTTC
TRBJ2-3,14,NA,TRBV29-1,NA,CSVDWGPRADTQYF,TGCAGCGTCGACTGGGGGCCAAGGGCAGATACGCAGTATTTT
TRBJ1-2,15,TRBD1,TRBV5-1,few,CASSLGTGTGKGYTF,TGCGCCAGCAGCTTGGGGACCGGGACAGGGAAGGGCTACACCTTC
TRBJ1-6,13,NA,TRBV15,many,CATSRAVVSPLHF,TGTGCCACCAGCAGAGCCGTTGTTTCACCCCTCCACTTT
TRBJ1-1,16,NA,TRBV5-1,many,CASSFFGRPMNTEAFF,TGCGCCAGCAGCTTTTTCGGACGGCCGATGAACACTGAAGCTTTCTTT
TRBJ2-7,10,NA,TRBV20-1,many,CSATQNEQYF,TGCAGTGCTACCCAGAACGAGCAGTACTTC
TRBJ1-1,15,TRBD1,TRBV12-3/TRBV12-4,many,CASRLRETGDTEAFF,TGTGCCAGCAGATTGAGGGAGACAGGGGACACTGAAGCTTTCTTT
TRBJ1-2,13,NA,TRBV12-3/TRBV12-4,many,CASRPGGVYGYTF,TGTGCCAGCAGGCCGGGGGGGGTGTATGGCTACACCTTC
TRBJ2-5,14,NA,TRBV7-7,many,CASSLALWEETQYF,TGTGCTAGCAGCTTAGCGCTCTGGGAAGAGACCCAGTACTTC
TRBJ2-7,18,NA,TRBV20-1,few,CSARAIPGRNPEGDEQYF,TGCAGTGCTAGAGCCATCCCGGGACGGAACCCCGAGGGGGACGAGCAGTACTTC
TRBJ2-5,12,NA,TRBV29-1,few,CSVHRVKETQYF,TGCAGCGTCCACAGGGTAAAAGAGACCCAGTACTTC
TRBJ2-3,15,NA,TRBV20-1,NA,CSARVFTQRPDTQYF,TGCAGTGCTAGAGTTTTTACTCAAAGGCCAGATACGCAGTATTTT
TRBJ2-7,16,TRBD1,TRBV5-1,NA,CASSPEGQGKTYEQYF,TGCGCCAGCAGCCCCGAGGGACAGGGGAAAACCTACGAGCAGTACTTC
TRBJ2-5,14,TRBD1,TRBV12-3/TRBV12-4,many,CASTLRGPQETQYF,TGTGCCAGCACTCTCAGGGGGCCCCAAGAGACCCAGTACTTC
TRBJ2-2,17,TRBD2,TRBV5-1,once,CAKHFAGTNINTGELLF,TGCGCGAAGCACTTTGCCGGGACTAACATTAACACCGGGGAGCTGTTATTT
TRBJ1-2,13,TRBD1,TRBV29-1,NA,CSVGQGVNYGYTF,TGCAGCGTTGGACAGGGGGTTAACTATGGCTACACCTTC
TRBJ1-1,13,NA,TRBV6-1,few,CASSFPGYTEAFF,TGTGCCAGCTCCTTTCCGGGGTACACTGAAGCTTTCTTT
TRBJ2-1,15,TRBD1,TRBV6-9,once,CASSSWDRGRNEQLF,TGTGCCAGCAGTTCCTGGGACAGGGGGAGGAATGAGCAGCTCTTC
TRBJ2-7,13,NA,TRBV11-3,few,CASSPGAAYEQYF,TGTGCCAGCAGCCCCGGGGCGGCGTACGAGCAGTACTTC
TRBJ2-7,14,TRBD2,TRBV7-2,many,CASSLAAGVYEQYF,TGTGCCAGCAGCTTAGCAGCGGGAGTCTACGAGCAGTACTTC
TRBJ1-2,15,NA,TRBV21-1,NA,CASSNSYRGPGGYTF,TGTGCCAGCAGCAATTCGTACAGGGGGCCGGGTGGCTACACCTTC
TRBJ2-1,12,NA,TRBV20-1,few,CSASSRRNEQFF,TGCAGTGCTAGCTCTCGGAGGAATGAGCAGTTCTTC
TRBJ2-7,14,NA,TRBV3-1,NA,CASSHGLISYEQYF,TGTGCCAGCAGCCATGGGCTGATCTCCTACGAGCAGTACTTC